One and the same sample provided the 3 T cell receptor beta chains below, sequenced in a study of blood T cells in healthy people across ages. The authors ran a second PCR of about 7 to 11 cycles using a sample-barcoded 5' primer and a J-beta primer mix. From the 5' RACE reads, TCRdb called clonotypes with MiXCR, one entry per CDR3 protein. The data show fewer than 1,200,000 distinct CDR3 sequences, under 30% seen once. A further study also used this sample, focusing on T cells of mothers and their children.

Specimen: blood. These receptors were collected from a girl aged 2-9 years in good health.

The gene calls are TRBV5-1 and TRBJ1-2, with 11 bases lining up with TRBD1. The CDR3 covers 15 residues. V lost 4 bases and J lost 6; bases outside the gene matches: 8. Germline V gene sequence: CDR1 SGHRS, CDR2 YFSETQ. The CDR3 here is CASSLRGQGENGYTF. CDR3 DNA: TGCGCCAGCAGCCTTAGGGGACAGGGGGAGAATGGCTACACCTTC. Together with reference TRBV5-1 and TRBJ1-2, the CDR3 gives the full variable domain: KAGVTQTPRYLIKTRGQQVTLSCSPISGHRSVSWYQQTPGQGLQFLFEYFSETQRNKGNFPGRFSGRQFSNSRSEMNVSTLELGDSALYLCASSLRGQGENGYTFGSGTRLTVV.

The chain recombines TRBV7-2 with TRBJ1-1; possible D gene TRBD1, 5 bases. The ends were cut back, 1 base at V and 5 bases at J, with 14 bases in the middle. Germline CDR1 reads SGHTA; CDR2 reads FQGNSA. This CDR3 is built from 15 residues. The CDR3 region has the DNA TGTGCCAGCAGCTTAGGAGAGGGGCGGAGAACTGAAGCTTTCTTT. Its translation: CASSLGEGRRTEAFF.

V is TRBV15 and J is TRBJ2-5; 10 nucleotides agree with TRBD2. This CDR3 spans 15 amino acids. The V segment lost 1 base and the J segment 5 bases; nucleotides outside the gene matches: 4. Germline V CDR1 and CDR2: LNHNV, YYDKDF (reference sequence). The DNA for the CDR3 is TGTGCCACCAGCAGAGTGATAGCGGGAGGCGAGACCCAGTACTTC. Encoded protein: CATSRVIAGGETQYF.